The 28 T cell receptor beta chains given below trace back to one sample, sequenced in a study of cytomegalovirus exposure and HLA in healthy donors. PCR employed 60 Vbeta and 13 Jbeta primers. Clones were sequenced by immunoSEQ multiplex PCR, and TCRdb holds only the in-frame ones, with some missing. The sample has 80,000 to 95,000 clones, around 81% seen once. Sequencing was performed on PBMCs. The receptors come from a man in his late teens or twenties in good health and CMV-seropositive.

This chain joins TRBV2 and TRBJ2-5, with 8 bases fitting TRBD1. Germline V CDR1 and CDR2: SNHLY, FYNNEI. The CDR3 contains 15 residues. Trimming at V came to 5 bases and at J to 4 bases, leaving 9 bases not matched to a gene. As DNA, the CDR3 is TGTGCCAGCAGTAAAGGACAGGGCCGGGGAGAGACCCAGTACTTC. As protein: CASSKGQGRGETQYF.

This clone appeared a single time. The same CDR3 also results from other DNA sequences found in this sample. The chain has TRBV7-9 and TRBJ1-1; 8 bases align to TRBD1. The V gene end was trimmed by 1 base and the J gene end by 4 bases; junction bases not matched to a gene: 2. The CDR3 has 14 amino acids. CDR1 is SEHNR, CDR2 FQNEAQ, per germline (reference sequence). The CDR3 DNA reads TGTGCCAGCAGCTTAGGACAGGGGTCCACTGAAGCTTTCTTT. Translating gives CASSLGQGSTEAFF.

V usage is TRBV15 and J usage is TRBJ1-1, with TRBD1 matching 7 bases. Per germline, CDR1 LNHNV and CDR2 YYDKDF (reference sequence). CDR3 length equals 14 residues. The V and J ends lost 0 bases and 5 bases, in that order; junction bases with no gene match: 3. In nucleotides, the CDR3 is TGTGCCACCAGCAGAGATCAGGGGGTTACTGAAGCTTTCTTT. It is translated as CATSRDQGVTEAFF.

V gene TRBV10-1 combines with J gene TRBJ1-1; D is uncertain. The CDR3 spans 15 residues. In germline, CDR1 is WNHNN, CDR2 SYGVQD (reference sequence). The ends were cut back, 0 bases at V and 5 bases at J, with 13 bases in the middle. CDR3 bases: TGCGCCAGCAGTGAGTCGCGGGGTAGGAATACTGAAGCTTTCTTT. This gives the protein CASSESRGRNTEAFF.

This rearrangement joins TRBV6-1 to TRBJ2-7; TRBD1 matches at 8 bases. Per germline, CDR1 MNHNS and CDR2 SASEGT. CDR3 size: 13 residues. Germline trimming cut 7 bases from V and 3 bases from J; bases unmatched to any gene: 5. In DNA form, the CDR3 reads TGTGCCAGCATAGGGGGACAGGTCTACGAGCAGTACTTC. The encoded protein is CASIGGQVYEQYF.

V usage is TRBV6-1 and J usage is TRBJ2-7; D is possibly TRBD2 (6 bases). Germline values: CDR1 MNHNS, CDR2 SASEGT. This CDR3 has 15 residues. With 7 bases removed from V and 2 bases from J, the gap between germline ends came to 18 bases. The CDR3 protein is CASNQLSGSPYEQYF. The CDR3 nucleotides are TGTGCCAGCAACCAACTTAGCGGATCCCCCTACGAGCAGTACTTC.

The rearrangement links TRBV7-2 to TRBJ1-5; 7 bases agree with TRBD1. With V trimmed by 1 base and J by 1 base, 1 base remained unmatched. Germline lookup yields CDR1 SGHTA and CDR2 FQGNSA. The CDR3 sequence is 15 residues long. The CDR3 loop is CASSLGQGSNQPQHF. CDR3 nucleotides: TGTGCCAGCAGCTTAGGACAGGGAAGCAATCAGCCCCAGCATTTT.

J is TRBJ1-4 and V is TRBV4-1; D may be TRBD1 (5 bases). Germline V lookup: CDR1 MGHRA, CDR2 YSYEKL. This CDR3 has 15 residues. V lost 0 bases and J 8 bases, leaving 13 bases between the germline ends. CDR3 bases: TGCGCCAGCAGCCAAGAGAGGCAGGGCCGGGAAAAACTGTTTTTT. The encoded protein is CASSQERQGREKLFF.

The chain has TRBV15 and TRBJ2-7; a possible D gene is TRBD1 (6 bases). This CDR3 contains 14 residues. The germline V and J ends were trimmed by 0 bases and 2 bases, with 8 bases remaining between them. Germline values: CDR1 LNHNV, CDR2 YYDKDF (reference sequence). CDR3 in amino acids: CATSREGGTYEQYF. The CDR3, as DNA: TGTGCCACCAGCAGAGAAGGGGGTACCTACGAGCAGTACTTC.

The chain couples TRBV6-5 to TRBJ2-5; D unresolved. V lost 7 bases, J lost 4 bases, and 10 bases lay in between. CDR3 length: 12 amino acids. The germline V gene encodes CDR1 MNHEY and CDR2 SVGAGI. CDR3 nucleotides: TGTGCCAGCAAAACCATCGGAGAGACCCAGTACTTC. Residues: CASKTIGETQYF.

For the CDR3, the DNA is TGTGCCGGAGGAAGAACAGCGCTCGAGCAGTACTTC. Amino acids: CAGGRTALEQYF. The V and J genes are TRBV10-3 and TRBJ2-7; D is perhaps TRBD2 (5 bases). Germline assignment: CDR1 ENHRY and CDR2 SYGVKD. The CDR3 consists of 12 residues. Trimming shortened V by 11 bases and J by 6 bases, and 17 bases separated the two germline ends.

V and J are TRBV5-1 and TRBJ2-1; 7 bases line up with TRBD2. In germline, CDR1 is SGHRS, CDR2 YFSETQ. The CDR3 runs to 16 residues. V gave up 0 bases and J gave up 4 bases; unmatched junction bases: 7. The CDR3: CASSLEAGAKYNEQFF. The CDR3 DNA reads as TGCGCCAGCAGCTTGGAGGCGGGAGCCAAGTACAATGAGCAGTTCTTC.

The chain carries TRBV4-1 and TRBJ2-1; 7 bases agree with TRBD2. This CDR3 spans 17 amino acids. After removal of 0 bases from V and 0 bases from J, the junction contained 5 bases not matched to a gene. The germline gives CDR1 MGHRA, CDR2 YSYEKL. In DNA, the CDR3 is TGCGCCAGCAGCCAAGAGGGCGGCGGGAGCTCCTACAATGAGCAGTTCTTC. Translation: CASSQEGGGSSYNEQFF.

Only one count was recorded for this clone. V gene TRBV2 combines with J gene TRBJ1-5, with 7 bases aligning to TRBD1. The ends lost 2 bases at V and 3 bases at J; junction bases unmatched: 4. The CDR3 is 15 residues long. Germline V gene lookup returns CDR1 SNHLY and CDR2 FYNNEI. Here the CDR3 reads CASSEHRGLNQPQHF. CDR3 DNA sequence: TGTGCCAGCAGTGAACACAGGGGCCTCAATCAGCCCCAGCATTTT.

The chain uses TRBV28 and TRBJ2-4; 7 bases fit TRBD1. Germline CDR1 is MDHEN and CDR2 is SYDVKM. The CDR3 contains 15 residues. V was pared by 10 bases and J by 3 bases, with 12 bases of the junction left unmatched. In nucleotides, the CDR3 is TGTGCCACCAACGAACACGGACAGGTCAAAAACATTCAGTACTTC. It translates to CATNEHGQVKNIQYF.

V gene TRBV5-1 combines with J gene TRBJ2-5; perhaps TRBD2 as D (6 bases). CDR1 is SGHRS, CDR2 YFSETQ, per germline. V was trimmed by 0 bases and J by 5 bases, leaving 17 bases between them. The CDR3 contains 16 residues. CDR3 in amino acids: CASSLDEGGGFETQYF. CDR3 DNA sequence: TGCGCCAGCAGCTTGGACGAGGGTGGGGGGTTTGAGACCCAGTACTTC.

CDR3 loop: CAIKEDRHTEAFF. CDR3 DNA sequence: TGTGCCATCAAGGAGGACAGACACACTGAAGCTTTCTTT. V usage is TRBV10-3 and J usage is TRBJ1-1, with D perhaps matching TRBD1 (6 bases). This CDR3 region has 13 residues. V was trimmed by 7 bases and J by 3 bases, leaving 12 bases between them. CDR1 ENHRY and CDR2 SYGVKD come from the germline V gene.

The chain carries TRBV6-4 and TRBJ1-2, with D possibly matching TRBD1 (5 bases). V lost 3 bases and J lost 2, with 10 bases in between. CDR1 and CDR2 from the germline V gene are MRHNA and SNTAGT. The CDR3 spans 14 residues. The CDR3 coding sequence is TGTGCCAGCAGTGAGTTCGACAGCAACTATGGCTACACCTTC. Translated: CASSEFDSNYGYTF.

The chain carries TRBV6-5 and TRBJ2-1, with D uncertain. V was clipped by 10 bases and J by 3 bases, with 16 bases between them. This CDR3 comprises 14 residues. The germline gives CDR1 MNHEY, CDR2 SVGAGI. Here the CDR3 reads CATTYGVGYNEQFF. CDR3 nucleotides: TGTGCCACCACTTACGGTGTCGGCTACAATGAGCAGTTCTTC.

The genes are TRBV5-1 and TRBJ1-1, with TRBD1 matching over 9 bases. There are 13 residues in the CDR3. The junction had 1 base not matched to a gene; V was cut back by 3 bases and J by 4 bases. Per germline, CDR1 SGHRS and CDR2 YFSETQ. The CDR3 loop reads CASSSDRGTEAFF. CDR3 sequence (DNA): TGCGCCAGCAGCTCGGACAGGGGCACTGAAGCTTTCTTT.

The V call is TRBV7-8, the J call TRBJ2-7; TRBD2 is a possible D gene (6 bases). The V end lost 7 bases, the J end lost 0 bases, and 16 bases lay between the germline ends. CDR1 and CDR2 from the germline V gene are SGHVS and FQNEAQ. This CDR3 has 15 residues. The CDR3 DNA reads as TGTGCCAGCACCTCCGGGACTCTTAGCTCCTACGAGCAGTACTTC. It specifies CASTSGTLSSYEQYF.

This clone came up once. This chain connects TRBV6-5 to TRBJ2-5; a possible D gene is TRBD2 (5 bases). Looked up from germline, CDR1 is MNHEY and CDR2 is SVGAGI. With 5 bases removed from V and 2 bases from J, the gap between germline ends came to 15 bases. The CDR3 length is 15 residues. The DNA of the CDR3 is TGTGCCAGCAGTATCTCCGGACTGATACAAGAGACCCAGTACTTC. Its protein is CASSISGLIQETQYF.

The chain couples TRBV4-1 to TRBJ1-5; D unresolved. V lost 0 bases, J lost 4 bases, and 19 bases lay in between. Germline assignment: CDR1 MGHRA and CDR2 YSYEKL. The CDR3 extends over 18 amino acids. The CDR3 region is CASSQDPGRSMSNQPQHF. The CDR3 bases are TGCGCCAGCAGCCAAGATCCGGGGAGGAGTATGAGTAATCAGCCCCAGCATTTT.

The CDR3 is CASIRRGYNEQFF. The DNA for the CDR3 is TGTGCCAGCATCCGGAGAGGCTACAATGAGCAGTTCTTC. The rearrangement links TRBV6-1 to TRBJ2-1, with unresolved D. CDR1 is MNHNS and CDR2 is SASEGT in the germline V gene. V was trimmed by 7 bases and J by 3 bases, leaving 10 bases between them. The CDR3 length is 13 residues.

The chain is built from TRBV28 and TRBJ2-7; D uncertain. V shed 7 bases and J shed 3 bases, with 19 bases lying between them. CDR1 is MDHEN and CDR2 is SYDVKM in the germline V gene. The CDR3 runs to 15 residues. This CDR3 is CASTIAVRQLYEQYF. CDR3 DNA: TGTGCCAGCACGATCGCCGTGCGGCAGCTCTACGAGCAGTACTTC. Combining the CDR3 with reference TRBV28 and TRBJ2-7 gives the whole variable domain DVKVTQSSRYLVKRTGEKVFLECVQDMDHENMFWYRQDPGLGLRLIYFSYDVKMKEKGDIPEGYSVSREKKERFSLILESASTNQTSMYLCASTIAVRQLYEQYFGPGTRLTVT.

This clone came up once. This chain links TRBV7-9 with TRBJ2-7; possibly TRBD1 for D (6 bases). Per the germline V gene, CDR1 is SEHNR and CDR2 is FQNEAQ (reference sequence). Trimming removed 5 bases from V and 3 bases from J, with 23 bases in between. The CDR3 is 17 residues long. The CDR3, as DNA: TGTGCCAGCAGCCTTAACCCCAGAAACAGGGAAATCTACGAGCAGTACTTC. This sequence encodes CASSLNPRNREIYEQYF.

This sequence joins TRBV6-5 and TRBJ1-1; perhaps TRBD1 as D (6 bases). Between the trimmed V and J ends, which lost 2 bases and 4 bases, there was a span of 11 bases. This CDR3 has 14 amino acids. Germline V CDR1 and CDR2: MNHEY, SVGAGI. The DNA of the CDR3 is TGTGCCAGCAGTTACGGTCAGGGGAGCACTGAAGCTTTCTTT. Translation gives CASSYGQGSTEAFF.

This clone was observed a handful of times. This chain joins TRBV11-2 and TRBJ2-3; possible D gene TRBD2, 5 bases. From germline, CDR1 is SGHAT and CDR2 FQNNGV. The CDR3 consists of 16 residues. Between the trimmed V and J ends, which lost 1 base and 1 base, there was a span of 12 bases. CDR3: CASSLVEGSRTDTQYF. Here the CDR3 DNA reads TGTGCCAGCAGCTTAGTCGAAGGGAGTCGCACAGATACGCAGTATTTT. Looking up the rest from reference TRBV11-2 and TRBJ2-3 gives the full variable domain: EAGVAQSPRYKIIEKRQSVAFWCNPISGHATLYWYQQILGQGPKLLIQFQNNGVVDDSQLPKDRFSAERLKGVDSTLKIQPAKLEDSAVYLCASSLVEGSRTDTQYFGPGTRLTVL.